This TCR beta chain was sequenced in a study of blood T cell repertoires in COVID-19. Study in general: PBMCs, B-cell-depleted T cells, or T cells provided the cDNA or gDNA that made up the material.

Using immunoSEQ multiplex PCR, the repertoire was profiled, and TCRdb retains in-frame clones only, with some absent. The sample gives about 98,000 clones, more than 70% of which show up once; approximately 25% is in the top ten. Trimming removed 0 bases at V and 2 bases at J, with 11 bases between. The CDR3 contains 15 residues. Germline loops: CDR1 GTSNPN, CDR2 SVGIG (reference sequence). The sample comprised peripheral blood. The clonotype was recovered from a man between 65 and 85 years old with acute or convalescent COVID-19. The chain recombines TRBV30 with TRBJ1-5; possible D gene TRBD1, 6 bases. CDR3 in amino acids: CAWSVQQGGNQPQHF. CDR3 sequence (DNA): TGTGCCTGGAGTGTACAACAGGGAGGCAATCAGCCCCAGCATTTT.